This TCR beta chain was recovered during a study of blood T cell repertoires in COVID-19. Study as a whole: Acute and convalescent COVID-19 specimens originated in the United States, Italy and Spain. In each case, the material was cDNA or gDNA derived from T cells, B-cell-depleted T cells, or PBMCs.

The J segment lost 0 bases and the V segment lost 5 bases, leaving 5 bases of the junction unmatched. CDR1 is SGHRS, CDR2 YFSETQ, per germline. The CDR3 runs to 14 residues. In the original workflow: Amplified reference gene primers provided the basis for estimating nucleated cell counts. Data came from immunoSEQ multiplex PCR; TCRdb stores just in-frame clones and leaves some out. V and J calls and clone size are given by that table; D and trimming were obtained from the DNA. This sample has about 100,000 clones, with about 88% found just once. The TCR sequence derives from a human donor in a cohort sampled during active COVID-19. The sequencing sample was made of peripheral blood. This chain connects TRBV5-1 to TRBJ2-7; TRBD1 matches 7 bases. The DNA for the CDR3 is TGCGCCAGCAGACAGGGGACAAGCTCCTACGAGCAGTACTTC. Residues: CASRQGTSSYEQYF. Full variable domain (outside the CDR3, taken from reference TRBV5-1 and TRBJ2-7): KAGVTQTPRYLIKTRGQQVTLSCSPISGHRSVSWYQQTPGQGLQFLFEYFSETQRNKGNFPGRFSGRQFSNSRSEMNVSTLELGDSALYLCASRQGTSSYEQYFGPGTRLTVT.